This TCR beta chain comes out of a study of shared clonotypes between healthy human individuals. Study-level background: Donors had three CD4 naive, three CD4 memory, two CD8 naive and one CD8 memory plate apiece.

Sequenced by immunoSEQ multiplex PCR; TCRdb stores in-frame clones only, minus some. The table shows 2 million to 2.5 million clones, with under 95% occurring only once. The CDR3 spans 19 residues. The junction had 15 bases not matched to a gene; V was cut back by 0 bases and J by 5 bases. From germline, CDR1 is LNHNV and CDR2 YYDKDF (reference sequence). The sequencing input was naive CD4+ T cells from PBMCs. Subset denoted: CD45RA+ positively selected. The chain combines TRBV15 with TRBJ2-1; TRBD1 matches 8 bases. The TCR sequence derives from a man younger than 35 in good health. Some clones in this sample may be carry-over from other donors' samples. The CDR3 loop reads CATSRDRFDPGGPNNEQFF. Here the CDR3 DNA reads TGTGCCACCAGCAGAGATCGATTTGATCCAGGGGGCCCGAACAATGAGCAGTTCTTC.